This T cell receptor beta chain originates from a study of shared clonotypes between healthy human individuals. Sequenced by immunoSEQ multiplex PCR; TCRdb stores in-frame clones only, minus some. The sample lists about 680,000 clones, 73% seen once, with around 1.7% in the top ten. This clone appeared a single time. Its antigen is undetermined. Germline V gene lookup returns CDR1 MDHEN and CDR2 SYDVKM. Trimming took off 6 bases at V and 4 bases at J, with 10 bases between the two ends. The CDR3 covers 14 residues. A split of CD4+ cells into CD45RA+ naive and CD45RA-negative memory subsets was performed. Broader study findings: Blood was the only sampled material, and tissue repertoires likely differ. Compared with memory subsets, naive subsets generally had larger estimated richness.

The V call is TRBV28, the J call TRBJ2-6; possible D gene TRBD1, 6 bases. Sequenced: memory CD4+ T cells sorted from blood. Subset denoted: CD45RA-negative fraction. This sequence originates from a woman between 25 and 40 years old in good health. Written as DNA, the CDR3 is TGTGCCAGCAGACACAGGGCCGGGGCCAACGTCCTGACTTTC. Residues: CASRHRAGANVLTF.